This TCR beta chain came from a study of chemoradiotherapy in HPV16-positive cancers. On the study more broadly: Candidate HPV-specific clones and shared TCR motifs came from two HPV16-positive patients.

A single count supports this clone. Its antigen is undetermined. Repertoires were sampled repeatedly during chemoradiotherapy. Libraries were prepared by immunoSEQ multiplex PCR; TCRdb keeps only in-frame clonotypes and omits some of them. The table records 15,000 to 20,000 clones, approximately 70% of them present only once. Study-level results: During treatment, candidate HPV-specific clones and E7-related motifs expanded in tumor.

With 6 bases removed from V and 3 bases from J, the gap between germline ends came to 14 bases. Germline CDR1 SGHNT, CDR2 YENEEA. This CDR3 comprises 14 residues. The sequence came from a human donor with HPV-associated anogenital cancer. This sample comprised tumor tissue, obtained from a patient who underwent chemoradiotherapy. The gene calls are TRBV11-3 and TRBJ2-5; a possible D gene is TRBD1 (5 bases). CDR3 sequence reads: CASSSGPYKETQYF. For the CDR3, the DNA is TGTGCCAGCAGTTCAGGGCCCTACAAAGAGACCCAGTACTTC. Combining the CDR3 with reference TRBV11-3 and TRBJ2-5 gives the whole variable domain EAGVVQSPRYKIIEKKQPVAFWCNPISGHNTLYWYLQNLGQGPELLIRYENEEAVDDSQLPKDRFSAERLKGVDSTLKIQPAELGDSAVYLCASSSGPYKETQYFGPGTRLLVL.